The 8 T cell receptor beta chains below were found in one sample sequenced in a study of blood T cell repertoires in COVID-19. Clones were sequenced by immunoSEQ multiplex PCR, and TCRdb holds only the in-frame ones, with some missing. This sample has roughly 150,000 clones, with roughly 86% found just once. Sequencing was carried out using peripheral blood. Every receptor here comes from a human donor with acute or convalescent COVID-19. The donor label of this sample is uncertain.

The V gene is TRBV7-9, the J gene TRBJ1-2, with TRBD1 matching 12 bases. Germline V CDR1 and CDR2: SEHNR, FQNEAQ (reference sequence). The CDR3 is made up of 14 amino acids. The V and J ends lost 4 bases and 7 bases, in that order; junction bases with no gene match: 4. In nucleotides, the CDR3 is TGTGCCAGCAGCTCGGGACAGGGGGCCTTTGGCTACACCTTC. Translated: CASSSGQGAFGYTF.

CDR3 DNA sequence: TGTGCCAGCAGCGGGACAGGGGATCAGCCCCAGCATTTT. Translation gives CASSGTGDQPQHF. V gene TRBV5-5 combines with J gene TRBJ1-5, with 10 nucleotides matching TRBD1. CDR1 and CDR2 from the germline V gene are SGHKS and YYEKEE (reference sequence). With V trimmed by 4 bases and J by 5 bases, 0 bases remained unmatched. The CDR3 contains 13 residues.

This chain uses TRBV7-9 with TRBJ1-4; TRBD1 might be the D (6 bases). This CDR3 is 19 amino acids long. V gave up 7 bases and J gave up 4 bases, with 28 bases separating them. Per germline, CDR1 SEHNR and CDR2 FQNEAQ (reference sequence). In nucleotides, the CDR3 is TGTGCCAGCATTACCACCGGGGCGCATATTGAGGGGGATAATGAAAAACTGTTTTTT. Translating it yields CASITTGAHIEGDNEKLFF.

The V gene is TRBV10-3, the J gene TRBJ1-2; 9 bases map to TRBD1. The CDR3 contains 14 residues. Germline V CDR1 and CDR2: ENHRY, SYGVKD. The V gene end was trimmed by 10 bases and the J gene end by 2 bases; junction bases not matched to a gene: 8. CDR3 region: CATGGTGKNYGYTF. CDR3 in DNA: TGTGCCACTGGCGGGACAGGGAAGAACTATGGCTACACCTTC.

V is TRBV14 and J is TRBJ2-7; D is possibly TRBD1 (5 bases). The CDR3 sequence is 16 residues long. V lost 4 bases, J lost 3 bases, and 19 bases lay in between. Per germline, CDR1 SGHDN and CDR2 FVKESK. Written as DNA, the CDR3 is TGTGCCAGCAGCCTGGACAATCTCGGGTCGATCTACGAGCAGTACTTC. It is translated as CASSLDNLGSIYEQYF.

The chain combines TRBV19 with TRBJ2-3; weak D call: TRBD1 (6 bases). Germline assignment: CDR1 LNHDA and CDR2 SQIVND (reference sequence). The CDR3 consists of 14 residues. Trimming stripped 4 bases from V and 4 bases from J, with 12 bases between. The chain's CDR3 is CASSNKAGADTQYF. In DNA form, the CDR3 reads TGTGCCAGTAGTAATAAGGCAGGGGCAGATACGCAGTATTTT.

The chain links TRBV19 to TRBJ2-1; 7 nucleotides line up with TRBD2. The CDR3 spans 16 residues. V dropped 5 bases and J dropped 0; count of bases not matched to a gene: 7. Germline CDR1 is LNHDA and CDR2 is SQIVND (reference sequence). Here the CDR3 DNA reads TGTGCCAGTAGTCCCAAAGCGGGGAGCTCCTACAATGAGCAGTTCTTC. It encodes CASSPKAGSSYNEQFF.

This CDR3 is CASFQGVTNTGELFF. The CDR3 DNA reads as TGTGCCAGCTTTCAGGGGGTGACGAACACCGGGGAGCTGTTTTTT. The chain recombines TRBV7-2 with TRBJ2-2; 7 nucleotides line up with TRBD1. The CDR3 runs 15 residues. The trim removed 8 bases at V and 0 bases at J, leaving 6 bases unmatched. Per germline, CDR1 SGHTA and CDR2 FQGNSA.